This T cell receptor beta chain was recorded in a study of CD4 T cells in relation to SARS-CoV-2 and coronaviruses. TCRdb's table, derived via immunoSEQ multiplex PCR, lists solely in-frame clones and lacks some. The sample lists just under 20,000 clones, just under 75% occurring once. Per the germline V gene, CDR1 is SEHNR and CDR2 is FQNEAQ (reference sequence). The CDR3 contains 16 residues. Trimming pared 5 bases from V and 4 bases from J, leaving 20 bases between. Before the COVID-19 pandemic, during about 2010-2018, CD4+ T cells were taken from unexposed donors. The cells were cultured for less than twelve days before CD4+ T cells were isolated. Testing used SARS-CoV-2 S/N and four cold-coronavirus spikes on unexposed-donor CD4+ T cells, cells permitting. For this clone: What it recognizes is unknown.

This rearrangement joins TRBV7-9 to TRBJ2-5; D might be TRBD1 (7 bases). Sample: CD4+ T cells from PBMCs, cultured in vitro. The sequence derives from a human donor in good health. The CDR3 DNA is TGTGCCAGCAGCGCGGGACAGCCCAACCGAGGAGAGACCCAGTACTTC. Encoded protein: CASSAGQPNRGETQYF.